This is a list of T cell receptor beta chains from one sample in a study of low-dose radiotherapy and immunotherapy resistance in tumors. TCRdb itself ran the reads through MiXCR, one entry per CDR3 protein. The sample gives approximately 30,000 distinct CDR3 sequences, around 50% of which show up once; roughly 5% is in the top ten. The sample in question was PBMCs, obtained after low-dose radiotherapy plus immunotherapy. The receptor source for this set is a male donor with gallbladder cancer. Each CDR3 is given with its conserved first and last residue. D genes are given only for firm matches. Clone size, where shown, is once, few, many, or a class for clones that have expanded.

>TRBV2|TRBJ2-1|TRBD2|NA
TGTGCCAGCAGTCAGCCGGGACTAGCGTTAAATGAGCAGTTCTTC
CASSQPGLALNEQFF
>TRBV6-2/TRBV6-3|TRBJ2-3|NA|NA
TGTGCCAGCAGTGAAGGTCAGGGTTATACGCAGTATTTT
CASSEGQGYTQYF
>TRBV19|TRBJ1-5|NA|many
TGTGCCAGTAGGATCGGGGCTCAGCCCCAGCATTTT
CASRIGAQPQHF
>TRBV29-1|TRBJ1-5|NA|many
TGCAGCGCTGGGATGGGAGGCGACAATCAGCCCCAGCATTTT
CSAGMGGDNQPQHF
>TRBV6-2/TRBV6-3|TRBJ1-2|NA|NA
TGTGCCAGCAGTGAACCGAACCCCTATGGCTACACCTTC
CASSEPNPYGYTF
>TRBV18|TRBJ1-2|NA|NA
TGTGCCAGCACCCTCGTTGAGGGAGGAGGCTACACCTTC
CASTLVEGGGYTF
>TRBV2|TRBJ2-1|TRBD1|NA
TGTGCCAGCACTCGACAGGGCTCCTACAATGAGCAGTTCTTC
CASTRQGSYNEQFF
>TRBV4-2|TRBJ2-3|TRBD2|few
TGTGCCAGCAGCCACGGACTAGCGGGGGGGCCAGATACGCAGTATTTT
CASSHGLAGGPDTQYF
>TRBV5-1|TRBJ2-7|TRBD1|large
TGCGCCAGCAGCGATGACAGGGAATCCTACGAGCAGTACTTC
CASSDDRESYEQYF
>TRBV5-4|TRBJ2-7|TRBD1|NA
TGTGCCAGCAGCTCAGGAGGGACAGGGACGTACGAGCAGTACTTC
CASSSGGTGTYEQYF
>TRBV20-1|TRBJ2-1|NA|NA
TGCAGTGCTAGAGTAATAACAGGGATAGATGAGCAGTTCTTC
CSARVITGIDEQFF
>TRBV28|TRBJ2-1|NA|few
TGTGCCAGCAGTCGGGGTTGGGCTGAGCAGTTCTTC
CASSRGWAEQFF